The 13 T cell receptor beta chains below were found in one sample sequenced in a study of PD-1 blockade in classical Hodgkin lymphoma. Produced via immunoSEQ multiplex PCR; TCRdb's table is partial and in-frame only. The sample has fewer than 8,000 clones, around 73% seen once; the top ten hold roughly 3.4%. All patients experienced relapse after autologous stem cell transplantation, and brentuximab vedotin exposure was variable. Researchers report purifying CD4+ T cells from thawed PBMCs by magnetic negative selection. This specimen consisted of CD4+ T cells from blood, obtained at baseline. These receptors all come from a human donor with classical Hodgkin lymphoma.

The gene calls are TRBV7-3 and TRBJ2-7, with D maybe TRBD1 (5 bases). CDR1 is SGHTA, CDR2 FQGTGA, per germline. The length of the CDR3 is 15 residues. V lost 5 bases to trimming and J lost 2 bases, with 16 bases between them. CDR3 loop: CASSPQPDSTYEQYF. The CDR3 DNA reads TGTGCCAGCAGCCCCCAGCCCGACAGTACCTACGAGCAGTACTTC.

V usage is TRBV7-9 and J usage is TRBJ1-2; D remains ambiguous. Germline lookup yields CDR1 SEHNR and CDR2 FQNEAQ (reference sequence). CDR3 length equals 15 residues. The V and J ends lost 1 base and 4 bases respectively, with 13 bases between them. CDR3 DNA sequence: TGTGCCAGCAGCTTAGAAGCCGGACTGCTCTATGGCTACACCTTC. Residues: CASSLEAGLLYGYTF.

The CDR3 region has the DNA TGTGCCAGCAGCGGGACCGCTAGCGGCGCCAGCACAGATACGCAGTATTTT. It codes for CASSGTASGASTDTQYF. The genes are TRBV7-2 and TRBJ2-3; TRBD2 matches 7 bases. Trimming removed 5 bases from V and 0 bases from J; junction bases left unmatched: 11. CDR1 is SGHTA, CDR2 FQGNSA, per germline. The length of the CDR3 is 17 residues.

The CDR3 reads CASSQDRNYGYTF. CDR3 coding DNA: TGTGCCAGCAGCCAAGATCGTAACTATGGCTACACCTTC. The V call is TRBV4-2, the J call TRBJ1-2; no clear D gene. CDR1 and CDR2 from the germline V gene are LGHNA and YNFKEQ. With 0 bases removed from V and 1 base from J, the gap between germline ends came to 3 bases. The CDR3 extends over 13 amino acids.

This clone is a singleton in its sample. V gene TRBV27 combines with J gene TRBJ2-3; 9 nucleotides match TRBD1. From germline, CDR1 is MNHEY and CDR2 SMNVEV (reference sequence). V was pared by 4 bases and J by 3 bases, with 5 bases of the junction left unmatched. This CDR3 has 15 amino acids. The CDR3 region is CASSSLGQGTDTQYF. DNA for the CDR3: TGTGCCAGCAGTTCCCTCGGACAGGGGACAGATACGCAGTATTTT.

The chain has TRBV10-3 and TRBJ1-1; no definite D call. Trimming cost V 7 bases and J 0 bases, with 9 bases left between them. The germline gives CDR1 ENHRY, CDR2 SYGVKD. This CDR3 is built from 13 residues. This CDR3 is CAIKREVNTEAFF. CDR3 nucleotide sequence: TGTGCCATCAAAAGGGAGGTGAACACTGAAGCTTTCTTT.

The J gene is TRBJ1-5, the V gene TRBV10-2, with D unclear. The CDR3 consists of 14 residues. The germline V and J ends were trimmed by 0 bases and 4 bases, with 7 bases remaining between them. CDR1 WSHSY and CDR2 SAAADI come from the germline V gene. In DNA, the CDR3 is TGCGCCAGCAGTGAGTCGAGGCGGAATCAGCCCCAGCATTTT. It encodes CASSESRRNQPQHF.

J is TRBJ2-7 and V is TRBV7-2, with 8 bases lining up with TRBD2. J was trimmed by 4 bases and V by 3 bases; bases with no gene match: 5. This CDR3 comprises 14 residues. The germline V gene has CDR1 SGHTA and CDR2 FQGNSA. The CDR3 here is CASSLSGGQYEQYF. The CDR3 DNA is TGTGCCAGCAGCTTGTCGGGGGGGCAATACGAGCAGTACTTC.

This chain joins TRBV28 and TRBJ2-4, with D possibly being TRBD1 (5 bases). Germline CDR1 reads MDHEN; CDR2 reads SYDVKM. The CDR3 is 14 residues long. Trimming shortened V by 2 bases and J by 0 bases, and 5 bases separated the two germline ends. In DNA, the CDR3 is TGTGCCAGCAGTTTACAGGGAGCCAAAAACATTCAGTACTTC. Amino acids: CASSLQGAKNIQYF.

This chain uses TRBV4-3 with TRBJ2-2; possible D gene TRBD2, 5 bases. CDR3 length: 16 residues. V dropped 0 bases and J dropped 0 bases, with 8 bases sitting between them. Germline loops: CDR1 LGHNA, CDR2 YSLEER. The CDR3 is CASSQDATTNTGELFF. CDR3 sequence (DNA): TGCGCCAGCAGCCAAGATGCGACTACGAACACCGGGGAGCTGTTTTTT.

The V gene is TRBV4-1, the J gene TRBJ1-2, with D tentatively TRBD1 (5 bases). Germline CDR1 is MGHRA and CDR2 is YSYEKL. Trimming pared 0 bases from V and 4 bases from J, leaving 15 bases between. This CDR3 is 16 amino acids long. This chain's CDR3 is CASSQDRGRDGYGYTF. The DNA for the CDR3 is TGCGCCAGCAGCCAAGATAGGGGCAGGGATGGCTATGGCTACACCTTC.

This clone showed up just a few times. J is TRBJ1-6 and V is TRBV19; 7 nucleotides align to TRBD1. The CDR3 is made up of 15 amino acids. The junction had 8 bases not matched to a gene; V was cut back by 5 bases and J by 7 bases. Germline V gives CDR1 LNHDA, CDR2 SQIVND (reference sequence). The CDR3 DNA reads TGTGCCAGTAGTCGACAGGGAATGGACAATTCACCCCTCCACTTT. Its protein product is CASSRQGMDNSPLHF.

The V and J genes are TRBV18 and TRBJ2-5, with D possibly TRBD1 on 6 matching bases. The CDR3 loop spans 15 amino acids. V shed 3 bases and J shed 5 bases, with 16 bases lying between them. CDR1 KGHSH and CDR2 LQKENI come from the germline V gene. The CDR3 here is CASSPTSGVRETQYF. In DNA form, the CDR3 reads TGTGCCAGCTCACCTACATCAGGGGTTCGCGAGACCCAGTACTTC.